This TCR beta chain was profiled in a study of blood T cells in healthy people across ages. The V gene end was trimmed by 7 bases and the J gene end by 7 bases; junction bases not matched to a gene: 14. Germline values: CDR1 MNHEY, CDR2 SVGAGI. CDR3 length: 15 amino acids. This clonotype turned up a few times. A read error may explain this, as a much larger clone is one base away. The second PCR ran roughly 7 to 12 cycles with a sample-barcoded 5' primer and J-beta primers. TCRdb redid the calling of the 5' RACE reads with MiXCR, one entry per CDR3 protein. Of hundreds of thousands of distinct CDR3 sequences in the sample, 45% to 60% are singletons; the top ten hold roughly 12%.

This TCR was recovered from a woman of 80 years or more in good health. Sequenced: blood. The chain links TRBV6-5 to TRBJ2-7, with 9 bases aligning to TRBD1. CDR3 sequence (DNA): TGTGCCAGCACCACCACAGGGGGCTCCTACAATGAGCAGTACTTC. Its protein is CASTTTGGSYNEQYF.